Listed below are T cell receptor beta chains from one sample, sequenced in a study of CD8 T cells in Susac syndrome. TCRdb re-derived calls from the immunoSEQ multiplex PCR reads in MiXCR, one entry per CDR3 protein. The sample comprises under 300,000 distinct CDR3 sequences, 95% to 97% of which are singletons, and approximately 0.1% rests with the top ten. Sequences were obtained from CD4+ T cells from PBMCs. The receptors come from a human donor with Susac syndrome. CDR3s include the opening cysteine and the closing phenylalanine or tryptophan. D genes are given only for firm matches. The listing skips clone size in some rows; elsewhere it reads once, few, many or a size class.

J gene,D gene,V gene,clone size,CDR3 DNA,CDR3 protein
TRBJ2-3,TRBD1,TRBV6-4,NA,TGTGCCAGCAGTGGAGAAGCAGGGGGATATACGCAGTATTTT,CASSGEAGGYTQYF
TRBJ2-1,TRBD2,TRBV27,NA,TGTGCCAGCAGTATCGCCAAAATTAGCGGGATTGGGGCCAATGAGCAGTTCTTC,CASSIAKISGIGANEQFF
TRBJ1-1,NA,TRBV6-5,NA,TGTGCCAGCAGTTACTCGGGGGGCCGCACTGAAGCTTTCTTT,CASSYSGGRTEAFF
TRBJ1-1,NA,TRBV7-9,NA,TGTGCCAGCGCGGATAGGACGGAAGCTTTCTTT,CASADRTEAFF
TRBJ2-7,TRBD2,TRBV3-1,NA,TGTGCCAGCAGCCAAGGTTCGAGACTAGCTGCCCACGAGCAGTACTTC,CASSQGSRLAAHEQYF
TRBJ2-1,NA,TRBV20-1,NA,TGCAGCCTACGGACCTTCTCCTACAATGAGCAGTTCTTC,CSLRTFSYNEQFF
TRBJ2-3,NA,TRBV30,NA,TGTGCCTGGAGTGTACGGCGGCGCGGAGATACGCAGTATTTT,CAWSVRRRGDTQYF
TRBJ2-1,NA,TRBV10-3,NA,TGTGCCATCAGTGAGTCGGGCCCTGGGTATGAGCAGTTCTTC,CAISESGPGYEQFF
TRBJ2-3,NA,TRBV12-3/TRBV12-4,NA,TGTGCCAGCAGTTCTTTAAGAGTCACAGATACGCAGTATTTT,CASSSLRVTDTQYF
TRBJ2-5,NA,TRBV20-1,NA,TGCAGTGCTAGAGATTTAACCGGACAAGAGACCCAGTACTTC,CSARDLTGQETQYF
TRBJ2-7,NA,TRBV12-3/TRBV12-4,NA,TGTGCCAGCAGTTTACAGGGGCCTCCCTCCTACGAGCAGTACTTC,CASSLQGPPSYEQYF
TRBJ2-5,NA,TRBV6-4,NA,TGTGTACACCTGGACCCCGGGGGCGAGACCCAGTACTTC,CVHLDPGGETQYF
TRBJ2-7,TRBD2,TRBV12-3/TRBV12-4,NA,TGTGCCAGCAGGGAAACCGGGACTAGCGGGAGTCGGGATGAGTACTTC,CASRETGTSGSRDEYF
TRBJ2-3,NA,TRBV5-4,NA,TGTGCCAGCAGCTTGCCTCCCCCTATGGATACGCAGTATTTT,CASSLPPPMDTQYF
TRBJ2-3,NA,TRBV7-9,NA,TGTGCCAGTAATACTCTACTCTCAAGAGCAGATACGCAGTATTTT,CASNTLLSRADTQYF
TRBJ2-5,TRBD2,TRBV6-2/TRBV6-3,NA,TGTGCCAGCAGTTCGGGACTAGCGGGGACCCAGTACTTC,CASSSGLAGTQYF
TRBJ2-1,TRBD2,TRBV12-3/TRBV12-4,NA,TGTGCCAGCAGATTCCTAGCGGGAGAGCAGTTCTTC,CASRFLAGEQFF
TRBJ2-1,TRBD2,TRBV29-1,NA,TGCAGCGTTGCGACGGCTAGCGGTACAACCTACAATGAGCAGTTCTTC,CSVATASGTTYNEQFF
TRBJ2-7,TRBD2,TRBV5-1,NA,TGCGCCAGCAGCTGGGGGACTAGCGGGACTACGCAGCAGTACTTC,CASSWGTSGTTQQYF
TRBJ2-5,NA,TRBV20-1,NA,TGCAGTGCTAGAGATATGCAGGGGCGGGAGACCCAGTACTTC,CSARDMQGRETQYF
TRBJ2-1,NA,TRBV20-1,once,TGCAGTGCTACAGGGGTAACCTCCTACAATGAGCAGTTCTTC,CSATGVTSYNEQFF
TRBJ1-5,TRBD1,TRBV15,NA,TGTGCCACCTGCCGGGACAGGGGGCAGAATCAGCCCCAGCATTTT,CATCRDRGQNQPQHF
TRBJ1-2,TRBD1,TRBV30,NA,TGTGCCTGGAGGGGGGGACAGGATCATGGCTACACCTTC,CAWRGGQDHGYTF
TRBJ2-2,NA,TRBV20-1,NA,TGCAGTGCTAGGAGTCTAGCAGGGACCGGGGAGCTGTTTTTT,CSARSLAGTGELFF
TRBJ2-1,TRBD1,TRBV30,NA,TGTGCCTGGACCCCTGCCGGGACAGGAACCTACAATGAGCAGTTCTTC,CAWTPAGTGTYNEQFF
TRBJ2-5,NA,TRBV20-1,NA,TGCAGTGCTGGTTCGGGACTGATCCAAGAGACCCAGTACTTC,CSAGSGLIQETQYF
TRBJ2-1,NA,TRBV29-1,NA,TGCAGCTGTCCCCGCGGCGAGCAGTTCTTC,CSCPRGEQFF